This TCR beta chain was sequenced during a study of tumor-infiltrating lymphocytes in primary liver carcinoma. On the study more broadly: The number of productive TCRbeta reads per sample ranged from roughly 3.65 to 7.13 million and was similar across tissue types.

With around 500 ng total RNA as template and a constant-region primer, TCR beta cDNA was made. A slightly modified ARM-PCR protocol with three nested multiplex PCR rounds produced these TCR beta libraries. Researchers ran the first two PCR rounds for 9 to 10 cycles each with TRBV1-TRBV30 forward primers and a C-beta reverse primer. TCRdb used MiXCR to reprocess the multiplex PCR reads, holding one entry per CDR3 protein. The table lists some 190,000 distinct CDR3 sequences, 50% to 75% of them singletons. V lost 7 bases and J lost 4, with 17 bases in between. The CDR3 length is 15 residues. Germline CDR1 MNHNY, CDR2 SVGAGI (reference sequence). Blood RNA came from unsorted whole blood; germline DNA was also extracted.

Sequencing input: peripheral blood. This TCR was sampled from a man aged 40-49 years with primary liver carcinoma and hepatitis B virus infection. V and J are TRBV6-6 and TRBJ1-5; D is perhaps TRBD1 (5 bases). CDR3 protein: CASNLQEGPNQPQHF. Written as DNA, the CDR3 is TGTGCCAGCAACCTTCAAGAGGGACCGAATCAGCCCCAGCATTTT.